This T cell receptor (beta chain) is from a study of T cells in Graves' hyperthyroidism and ophthalmopathy. General study findings and limits: Most thyroid-expanded clonotypes above 0.001 were also found in blood.

No ophthalmopathy progression within 18 months constituted stable Graves' hyperthyroidism. Subjects aged 18 to 65 presented with newly diagnosed hyperthyroidism of less than 2 months' duration. This clonotype appeared many times. Antigen specificity is unknown. The TCR beta CDR3 regions underwent amplification using RNA transcripts as the source. During a first-round RT-PCR of the TCR CDR3, the HTBI primer set was used. TCRdb reanalysed the multiplex PCR reads using MiXCR and keeps one entry per CDR3 protein. This table holds about 96,000 distinct CDR3 sequences, roughly 49% found once. From germline, CDR1 is SGHTA and CDR2 FQGTGA. CDR3 length: 16 amino acids. V dropped 5 bases and J dropped 0 bases, with 11 bases sitting between them.

Sequencing was carried out using blood. The TCR originated in a woman in her thirties or forties with Graves' hyperthyroidism. The chain employs TRBV7-3 and TRBJ2-6, with D unclear. The CDR3 DNA reads as TGTGCCAGCAGCGACCCGAGCCCCTCTGGGGCCAACGTCCTGACTTTC. It yields the protein CASSDPSPSGANVLTF.